The clone carrying this T cell receptor (beta chain) has just a few counts. Germline V lookup: CDR1 SGHVS, CDR2 FQNEAQ. V lost 3 bases, J lost 2 bases, and 3 bases stayed unmatched. The CDR3 totals 15 residues. Profiled with immunoSEQ multiplex PCR; TCRdb holds only in-frame clones, not every one. The repertoire includes around 86,000 clones, about four fifths of them detected once, and approximately 16% sits in the top ten. This sample is drawn from a study of Ad26.COV2.S vaccination and SARS-CoV-2 variants. The sequence was collected from a human donor who had recovered from COVID-19. The chain joins TRBV7-8 to TRBJ1-2; 10 nucleotides match TRBD1. The sample in question was peripheral blood, obtained after recovery from COVID-19. The DNA of the CDR3 is TGTGCCAGCAGCTTGAGGACAGGGGGGAACTATGGCTACACCTTC. Its protein product is CASSLRTGGNYGYTF.